The present T cell receptor beta chain was sequenced within a study of PD-1 blockade in classical Hodgkin lymphoma. The repertoire was sequenced with immunoSEQ multiplex PCR; TCRdb's copy has only in-frame clones and lacks some. Altogether 20,000 to 25,000 clones are present, around 90% being singletons, with the ten largest covering less than 0.65%. This clone has just one count. The time point was: newly diagnosed, previously untreated cHL patient sample. Magnetic negative selection was used to purify CD4+ T cells from thawed PBMCs. This TCR was sampled from a human donor with classical Hodgkin lymphoma. Sequenced: CD4+ T cells from blood.

The CDR3 is CASSYSGGRRNQPQHF. The CDR3 DNA follows: TGTGCCAGCAGTTACTCGGGTGGTAGGAGAAATCAGCCCCAGCATTTT. The V gene is TRBV6-5, the J gene TRBJ1-5; D is ambiguous. Germline V gene data show CDR1 as MNHEY and CDR2 as SVGAGI. This CDR3 comprises 16 residues. Trimming stripped 0 bases from V and 4 bases from J, with 13 bases between.